This T cell receptor (beta chain) is from a study of T cells after yellow fever vaccination. Germline V gene lookup returns CDR1 SGHAT and CDR2 FQDESV (reference sequence). The J segment lost 1 base and the V segment lost 1 base, leaving 6 bases of the junction unmatched. This CDR3 is 16 amino acids long. Template-switching 5'RACE yielded the TCR cDNA; a universal primer site and UMIs were added in the process. TCRdb re-analysed the 5' RACE reads in MiXCR, keeping a single row per CDR3 protein. The data show 350,000 or so distinct CDR3 sequences, about 7.8% seen once. The starting material was PBMCs, obtained more than 35 days after the first yellow fever vaccination. This clonotype originated in a man aged 18 to 35 who received the YFV17D yellow fever vaccine. The chain employs TRBV11-1 and TRBJ1-1; 7 nucleotides line up with TRBD1. The CDR3 protein is CASSLDGGGWNTEAFF. DNA for the CDR3: TGTGCCAGCAGCTTAGATGGAGGGGGCTGGAACACTGAAGCTTTCTTT.